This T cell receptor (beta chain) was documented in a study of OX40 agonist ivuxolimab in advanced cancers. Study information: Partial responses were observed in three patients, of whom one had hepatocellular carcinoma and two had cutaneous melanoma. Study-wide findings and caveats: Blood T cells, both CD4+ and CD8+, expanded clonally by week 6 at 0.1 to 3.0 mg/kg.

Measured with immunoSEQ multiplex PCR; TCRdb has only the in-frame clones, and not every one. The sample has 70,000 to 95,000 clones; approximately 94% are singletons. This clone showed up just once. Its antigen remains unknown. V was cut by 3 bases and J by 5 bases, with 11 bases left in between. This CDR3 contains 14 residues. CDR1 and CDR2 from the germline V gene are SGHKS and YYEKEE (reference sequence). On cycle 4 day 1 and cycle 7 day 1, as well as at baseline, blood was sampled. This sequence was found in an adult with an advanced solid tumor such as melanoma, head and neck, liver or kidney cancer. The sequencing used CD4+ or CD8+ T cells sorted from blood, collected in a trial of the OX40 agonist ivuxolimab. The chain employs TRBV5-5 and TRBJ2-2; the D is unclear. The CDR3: CASSYNSWTGELFF. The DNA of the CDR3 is TGTGCCAGCAGCTATAATAGTTGGACCGGGGAGCTGTTTTTT.